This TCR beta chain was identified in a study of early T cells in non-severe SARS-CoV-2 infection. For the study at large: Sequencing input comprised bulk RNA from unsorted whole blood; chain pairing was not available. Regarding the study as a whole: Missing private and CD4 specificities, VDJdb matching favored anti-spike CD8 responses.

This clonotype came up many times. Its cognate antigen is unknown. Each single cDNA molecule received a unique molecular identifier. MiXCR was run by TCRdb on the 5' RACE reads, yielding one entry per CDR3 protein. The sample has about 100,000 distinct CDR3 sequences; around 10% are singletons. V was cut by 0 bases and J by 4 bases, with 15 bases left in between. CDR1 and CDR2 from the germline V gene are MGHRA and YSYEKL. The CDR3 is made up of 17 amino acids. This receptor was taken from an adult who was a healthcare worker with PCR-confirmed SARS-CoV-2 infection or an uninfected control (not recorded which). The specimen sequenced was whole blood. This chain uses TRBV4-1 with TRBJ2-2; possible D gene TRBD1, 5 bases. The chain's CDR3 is CASSQEMLGPPTGELFF. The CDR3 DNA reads TGCGCCAGCAGCCAAGAAATGCTGGGGCCTCCCACCGGGGAGCTGTTTTTT.